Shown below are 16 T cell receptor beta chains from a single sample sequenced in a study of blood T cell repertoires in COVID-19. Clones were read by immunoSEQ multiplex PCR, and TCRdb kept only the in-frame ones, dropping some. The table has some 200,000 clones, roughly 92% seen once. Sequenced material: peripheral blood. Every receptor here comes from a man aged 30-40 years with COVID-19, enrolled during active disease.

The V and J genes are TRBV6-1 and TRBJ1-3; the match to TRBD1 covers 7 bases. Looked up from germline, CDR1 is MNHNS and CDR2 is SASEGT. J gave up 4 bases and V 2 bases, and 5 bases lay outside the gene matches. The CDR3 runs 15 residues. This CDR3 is CASSELQGRGNTIYF. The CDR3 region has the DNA TGTGCCAGCAGTGAATTACAGGGGCGGGGAAACACCATATATTTT.

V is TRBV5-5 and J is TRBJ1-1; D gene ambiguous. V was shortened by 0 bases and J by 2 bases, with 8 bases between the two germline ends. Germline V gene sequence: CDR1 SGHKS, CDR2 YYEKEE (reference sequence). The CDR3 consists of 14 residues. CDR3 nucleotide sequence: TGTGCCAGCAGCTTGGGTGCAGTTAACACTGAAGCTTTCTTT. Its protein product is CASSLGAVNTEAFF.

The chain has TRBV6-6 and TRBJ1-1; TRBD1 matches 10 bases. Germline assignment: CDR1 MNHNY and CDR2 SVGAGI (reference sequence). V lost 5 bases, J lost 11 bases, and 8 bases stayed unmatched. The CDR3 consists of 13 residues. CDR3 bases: TGTGCCAGCAGTCACGGACAGGGGGTCATGGCTTTCTTT. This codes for CASSHGQGVMAFF.

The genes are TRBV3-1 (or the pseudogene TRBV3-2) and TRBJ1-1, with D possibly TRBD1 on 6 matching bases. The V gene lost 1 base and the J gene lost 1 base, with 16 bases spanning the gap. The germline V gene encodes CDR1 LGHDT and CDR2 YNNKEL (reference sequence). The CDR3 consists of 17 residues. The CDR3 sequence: CASSQVGIDRTNTEAFF. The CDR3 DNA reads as TGTGCCAGCAGCCAAGTGGGGATCGACAGGACGAACACTGAAGCTTTCTTT.

The CDR3 sequence is CATSDFGRGHSDTQYF. CDR3 nucleotides: TGTGCCACCAGTGATTTCGGCAGGGGGCACTCAGATACGCAGTATTTT. The chain links TRBV24-1 to TRBJ2-3, with TRBD1 identical over 8 bases. The CDR3 is 16 amino acids. V lost 1 base to trimming and J lost 4 bases; unmatched junction nucleotides: 6. Per the germline V gene, CDR1 is KGHDR and CDR2 is SFDVKD.

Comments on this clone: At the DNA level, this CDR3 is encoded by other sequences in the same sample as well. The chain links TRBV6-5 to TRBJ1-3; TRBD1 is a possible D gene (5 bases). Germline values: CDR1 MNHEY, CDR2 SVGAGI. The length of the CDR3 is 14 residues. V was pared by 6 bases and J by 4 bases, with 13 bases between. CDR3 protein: CASSLRAAGNTIYF. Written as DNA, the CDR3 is TGTGCCAGCAGCCTCAGGGCGGCAGGAAACACCATATATTTT.

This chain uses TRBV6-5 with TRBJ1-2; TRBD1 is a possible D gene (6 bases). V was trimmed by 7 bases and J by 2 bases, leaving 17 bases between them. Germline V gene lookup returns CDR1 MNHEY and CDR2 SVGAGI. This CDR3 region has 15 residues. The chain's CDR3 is CASKSYPGANYGYTF. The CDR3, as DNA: TGTGCCAGCAAGTCGTACCCAGGGGCAAACTATGGCTACACCTTC.

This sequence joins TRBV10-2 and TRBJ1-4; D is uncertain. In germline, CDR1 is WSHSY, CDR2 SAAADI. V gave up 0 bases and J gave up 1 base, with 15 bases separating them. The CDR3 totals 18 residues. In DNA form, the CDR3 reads TGCGCCAGCAGTGAGTCGGGTGAGGGAGAATTAACTAATGAAAAACTGTTTTTT. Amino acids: CASSESGEGELTNEKLFF.

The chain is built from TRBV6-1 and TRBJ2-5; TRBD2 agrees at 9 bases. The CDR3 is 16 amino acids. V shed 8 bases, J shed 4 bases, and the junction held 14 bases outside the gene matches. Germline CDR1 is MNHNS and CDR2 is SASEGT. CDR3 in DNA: TGTGCCAGCCGTGCGTTGGAGCGGGGGGTCAGAGAGACCCAGTACTTC. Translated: CASRALERGVRETQYF.

The CDR3 is CASSFLGQGTFDSYEQYF. The CDR3 DNA reads TGTGCCAGTAGTTTCCTCGGACAGGGGACTTTCGACTCCTACGAGCAGTACTTC. The chain combines TRBV19 with TRBJ2-7, with 9 nucleotides matching TRBD1. CDR3 length equals 18 residues. The germline gives CDR1 LNHDA, CDR2 SQIVND (reference sequence). Trimming at V came to 5 bases and at J to 0 bases, leaving 14 bases not matched to a gene.

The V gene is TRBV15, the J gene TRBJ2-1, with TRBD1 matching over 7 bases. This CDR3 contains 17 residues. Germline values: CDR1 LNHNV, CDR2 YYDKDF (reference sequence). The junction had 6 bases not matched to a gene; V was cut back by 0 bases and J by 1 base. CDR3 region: CATSRDSGTVSYNEQFF. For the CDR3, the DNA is TGTGCCACCAGCAGAGATTCTGGGACAGTTTCCTACAATGAGCAGTTCTTC.

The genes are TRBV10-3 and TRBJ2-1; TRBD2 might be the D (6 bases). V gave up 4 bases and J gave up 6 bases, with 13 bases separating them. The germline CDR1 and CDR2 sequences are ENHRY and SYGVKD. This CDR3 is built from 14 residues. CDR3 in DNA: TGTGCCATCAGTGTAAGGCAGGAGGGCAATGAGCAGTTCTTC. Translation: CAISVRQEGNEQFF.

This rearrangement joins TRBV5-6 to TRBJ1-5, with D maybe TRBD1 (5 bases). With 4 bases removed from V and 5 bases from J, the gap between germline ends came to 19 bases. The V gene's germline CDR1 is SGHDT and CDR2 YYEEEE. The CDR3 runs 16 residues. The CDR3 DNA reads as TGTGCCAGCAGCACCCAGGACACCTTTGATGATCAGCCCCAGCATTTT. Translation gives CASSTQDTFDDQPQHF.

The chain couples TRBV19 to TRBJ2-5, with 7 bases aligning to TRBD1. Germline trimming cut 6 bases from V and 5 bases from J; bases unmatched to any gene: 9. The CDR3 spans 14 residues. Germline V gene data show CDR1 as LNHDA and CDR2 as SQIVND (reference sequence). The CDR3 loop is CASSNTGERETQYF. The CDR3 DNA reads TGTGCCAGTAGCAACACAGGGGAGCGGGAGACCCAGTACTTC.

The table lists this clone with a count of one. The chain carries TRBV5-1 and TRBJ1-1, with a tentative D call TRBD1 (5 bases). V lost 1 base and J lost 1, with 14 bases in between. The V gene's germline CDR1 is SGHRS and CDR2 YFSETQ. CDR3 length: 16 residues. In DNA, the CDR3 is TGCGCCAGCAGCTTGAATCTGGGGGGGAGGAACACTGAAGCTTTCTTT. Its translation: CASSLNLGGRNTEAFF.

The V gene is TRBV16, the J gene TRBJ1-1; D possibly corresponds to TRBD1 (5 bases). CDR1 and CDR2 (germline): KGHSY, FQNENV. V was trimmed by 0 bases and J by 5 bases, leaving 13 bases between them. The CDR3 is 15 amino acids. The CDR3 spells CASSQSVQGGTEAFF. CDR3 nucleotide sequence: TGTGCCAGCAGCCAATCGGTCCAGGGAGGAACTGAAGCTTTCTTT.